The 14 T cell receptor beta chains below come from one sample, sequenced in a study of identical twins. TCRdb reprocessed the 5' RACE reads via MiXCR and lists one record per CDR3 protein. Among around 300,000 distinct CDR3 sequences, less than 9% were seen once, and the ten largest hold around 2.1%. These sequences were also reported in another study, on yellow fever vaccine responses in identical twins.

The source material was memory (CD45RO+) T cells sorted from blood. Receptors were obtained from a woman aged 18 to 35 in good health.

This clonotype turned up a few times. The chain couples TRBV6-1 to TRBJ2-7; D is unresolved. The V gene's germline CDR1 is MNHNS and CDR2 SASEGT. Trimming cost V 10 bases and J 3 bases, with 16 bases left between them. This CDR3 contains 13 residues. CDR3 sequence: CATMLLGVYEQYF. CDR3 coding DNA: TGTGCCACTATGTTATTGGGTGTCTACGAGCAGTACTTC.

Only a few counts were recorded for this clonotype. V and J are TRBV4-2 and TRBJ2-5; 9 bases match TRBD1. Germline V gives CDR1 LGHNA, CDR2 YNFKEQ. With V trimmed by 4 bases and J by 1 base, 10 bases remained unmatched. The CDR3 spans 17 residues. CDR3 residues: CASSPYQGTGSQETQYF. CDR3 in DNA: TGTGCCAGCAGCCCATACCAGGGGACAGGGTCCCAAGAGACCCAGTACTTC.

Only a few counts were recorded for this clonotype. The chain couples TRBV14 to TRBJ2-5; possibly TRBD1 for D (6 bases). The CDR3 totals 15 residues. With 2 bases removed from V and 1 base from J, the gap between germline ends came to 11 bases. Per the germline V gene, CDR1 is SGHDN and CDR2 is FVKESK. The CDR3 here is CASSQRWTAQETQYF. In DNA, the CDR3 is TGTGCCAGCAGCCAAAGATGGACAGCCCAAGAGACCCAGTACTTC. Looking up the rest from reference TRBV14 and TRBJ2-5 gives the full variable domain: EAGVTQFPSHSVIEKGQTVTLRCDPISGHDNLYWYRRVMGKEIKFLLHFVKESKQDESGMPNNRFLAERTGGTYSTLKVQPAELEDSGVYFCASSQRWTAQETQYFGPGTRLLVL.

In its sample, this clonotype was seen many times. This sequence joins TRBV7-9 and TRBJ2-7; D is perhaps TRBD1 or TRBD2 (5 bases each). Trimming pared 1 base from V and 3 bases from J, leaving 10 bases between. The CDR3 covers 14 residues. CDR1 and CDR2 (germline): SEHNR, FQNEAQ (reference sequence). CDR3 bases: TGTGCCAGCAGCTTAGATAGCGACAGCTACGAGCAGTACGTC. This gives the protein CASSLDSDSYEQYV.

V usage is TRBV29-1 and J usage is TRBJ2-5; D is perhaps TRBD1 or TRBD2 (6 bases each). This CDR3 spans 13 amino acids. V lost 7 bases, J lost 2 bases, and 14 bases lay in between. Germline assignment: CDR1 SQVTM and CDR2 ANQGSEA. The CDR3, as DNA: TGCAGCGCTTCGAGGGGGGTACAAGAGACCCAGTACTTC. It translates to CSASRGVQETQYF.

This clonotype occurred many times. The rearrangement links TRBV24-1 to TRBJ2-2; 8 bases fit TRBD2. V gave up 6 bases and J gave up 5 bases; unmatched junction bases: 7. The length of the CDR3 is 15 residues. CDR1 and CDR2 from the germline V gene are KGHDR and SFDVKD. CDR3 nucleotide sequence: TGTGCCACCAGTCTGAGCGGGAGTTTAACCGGGGAGCTGTTTTTT. Its protein is CATSLSGSLTGELFF.

This clonotype was seen at least ten times. This chain joins TRBV6-1 and TRBJ2-7; D may match TRBD1 or TRBD2 (5 bases each). CDR1 and CDR2 from the germline V gene are MNHNS and SASEGT. V was clipped by 6 bases and J by 2 bases, with 14 bases between them. The CDR3 runs to 14 residues. The CDR3 region is CASSQGPLPYEQYV. The CDR3 DNA is TGTGCCAGCAGCCAGGGACCGTTACCCTACGAGCAGTACGTC.

The chain combines TRBV18 with TRBJ2-1; a possible D gene is TRBD1 (5 bases). Germline CDR1 KGHSH, CDR2 LQKENI. V lost 0 bases, J lost 10 bases, and 10 bases lay in between. CDR3 length: 13 amino acids. CDR3 residues: CASSPPAKGEQFF. CDR3 bases: TGTGCCAGCTCACCACCAGCCAAGGGGGAGCAGTTCTTC.

This clonotype was seen more than once but under ten times. The chain joins TRBV14 to TRBJ2-5; 7 nucleotides agree with TRBD2. Germline V gene sequence: CDR1 SGHDN, CDR2 FVKESK. The V gene end was trimmed by 2 bases and the J gene end by 3 bases; junction bases not matched to a gene: 6. This CDR3 has 15 residues. CDR3 nucleotide sequence: TGTGCCAGCAGCCAACCGGGGGGTTGGAAAGAGACCCAGTACTTC. This encodes CASSQPGGWKETQYF.

The chain recombines TRBV27 with TRBJ2-1; D not certain. The CDR3 has 18 residues. V shed 3 bases and J shed 0 bases, with 18 bases lying between them. CDR1 is MNHEY, CDR2 SMNVEV, per germline (reference sequence). The CDR3 is CASSFGSIADSSYNEQFF. The CDR3 region has the DNA TGTGCCAGCAGTTTTGGTTCAATCGCGGATAGCTCCTACAATGAGCAGTTCTTC.

The rearrangement uses TRBV2 and TRBJ2-2; TRBD2 matches 13 bases. The CDR3 covers 18 residues. V dropped 11 bases and J dropped 5; count of bases not matched to a gene: 17. Looked up from germline, CDR1 is SNHLY and CDR2 is FYNNEI. As DNA, the CDR3 is TGTGCCTTCTGTATCGGGACTAGCGGGACCAGTGGGACCGGGGAGCTGTTTTTT. It yields the protein CAFCIGTSGTSGTGELFF.

The sample holds a few counts of this clonotype. The chain links TRBV20-1 to TRBJ1-2, with 7 bases matching TRBD1. V lost 2 bases to trimming and J lost 8 bases; unmatched junction nucleotides: 8. The CDR3 has 13 amino acids. Germline V gene data show CDR1 as DFQATT and CDR2 as SNEGSKA (reference sequence). The CDR3 DNA is TGCAGTGCTAGACGACAGGGCGTAGAGGGCTACACCTTC. It translates to CSARRQGVEGYTF.

The chain combines TRBV7-2 with TRBJ1-5, with TRBD1 identical over 7 bases. This CDR3 contains 15 residues. With V trimmed by 5 bases and J by 1 base, 5 bases remained unmatched. CDR1 is SGHTA, CDR2 FQGNSA, per germline. In DNA form, the CDR3 reads TGTGCCAGCAGCGCCTCGGGACAGAGCAATCAGCCCCAGCATTTT. It is translated as CASSASGQSNQPQHF.

The genes are TRBV20-1 and TRBJ2-7; the D gene is possibly TRBD1 (6 bases). V gave up 5 bases and J gave up 4 bases, with 12 bases separating them. This CDR3 has 12 residues. Germline V gene data show CDR1 as DFQATT and CDR2 as SNEGSKA (reference sequence). CDR3 nucleotides: TGCAGTGCTCGGGACATCAGATACGAGCAGTACTTC. Its protein is CSARDIRYEQYF.